This TCR beta chain was found in a study of T-cell reconstitution after alpha-beta-depleted transplantation in children (dated by TCRdb to 2016 to 2017). For the wider study: T-cell immune reconstitution after TCRalphabeta/CD19-depleted allogeneic hematopoietic cell transplantation in children was quantitatively tracked in the study by means of TCR repertoire profiling.

Libraries were prepared through PCR. The sequencer was an Illumina HiSeq 2500. TCR libraries were prepared with molecular barcoding, using unique molecular identifiers to normalize TCRbeta repertoire quantification. The public reads were reprocessed in TCRdb via fastp at Q25 and MiXCR, keeping in-frame beta chains. Duplicate CDR3 protein sequences are folded into a single record with the most common DNA and genes. Counted in this sample were hundreds of thousands of distinct CDR3 sequences; 15% to 20% of them appeared once. Together, the top ten hold 0.8% to 1.1% of the sample. With respect to this clonotype: Its cognate antigen has yet to be identified. No base quality values were provided; no much bigger clone lies one nucleotide off.

Looking up the germline V gene yields CDR1 SGHTA and CDR2 FQGNSA. Relative to germline, V is 5 bases shorter and J is 5 bases shorter, with 15 bases between their ends. Reading from cysteine to phenylalanine, the CDR3 counts 14 amino acids. The only DNA kept is the CDR3, 42 bases in frame from the first base. The sample in question was PBMCs from the stem cell graft donor, obtained from the stem cell graft. The rearrangement joined TRBV7-2 to TRBJ2-5; the D segment could be TRBD2, given 5 matching bases. The source of this sequence is a human donor who donated a stem cell graft to a child with acute myeloid leukemia. The nucleotide sequence reads TGTGCCAGCAGCGAAAGGACTGCCTGGGAGACCCAGTACTTC. Its protein is CASSERTAWETQYF.